This T cell receptor (beta chain) is from a study of beta chain features in type 1 diabetes. Every isolated RNA sample was fully reverse transcribed, so sequencing captured expressed TCRB transcripts. TCRdb's copy holds only in-frame clones and misses some; the assay was immunoSEQ multiplex PCR. Of about 40,000 clones in the sample, more than 40% were seen once. The receptor was isolated from a woman aged 18-35 years in good health. Specimen: central memory CD4+ T cells from blood.

The CDR3 is CASSVGQANQPQHF. CDR3 sequence (DNA): TGTGCCAGCAGCGTGGGACAGGCGAATCAGCCCCAGCATTTT. This chain links TRBV9 with TRBJ1-5, with 8 nucleotides matching TRBD1. V lost 2 bases and J lost 4; bases outside the gene matches: 2. Germline V lookup: CDR1 SGDLS, CDR2 YYNGEE. CDR3 length: 14 amino acids. Full variable domain (rest looked up from reference TRBV9 and TRBJ1-5): DSGVTQTPKHLITATGQRVTLRCSPRSGDLSVYWYQQSLDQGLQFLIQYYNGEERAKGNILERFSAQQFPDLHSELNLSSLELGDSALYFCASSVGQANQPQHFGDGTRLSIL.